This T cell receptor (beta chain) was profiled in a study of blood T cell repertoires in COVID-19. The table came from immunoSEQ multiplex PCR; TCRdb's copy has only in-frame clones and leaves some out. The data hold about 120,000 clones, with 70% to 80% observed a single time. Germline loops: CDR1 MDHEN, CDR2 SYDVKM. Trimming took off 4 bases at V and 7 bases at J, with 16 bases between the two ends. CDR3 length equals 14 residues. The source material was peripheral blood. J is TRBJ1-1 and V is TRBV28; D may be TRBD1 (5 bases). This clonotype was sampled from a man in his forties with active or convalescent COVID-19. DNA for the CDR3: TGTGCCAGCAGTTCTCCCGGAACAGGCCTTGAAGCTTTCTTT. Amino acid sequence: CASSSPGTGLEAFF.